One and the same sample provided the 5 T cell receptor beta chains below, sequenced in a study of cytomegalovirus exposure and HLA in healthy donors. The PCR was carried out with 60 Vbeta primers and 13 Jbeta primers. Produced via immunoSEQ multiplex PCR; TCRdb's table is partial and in-frame only. The sample yields approximately 80,000 clones, roughly 72% seen once. Sample: PBMCs. The receptors were gathered from a woman aged 40 to 50 in good health and CMV-seropositive.

The chain recombines TRBV6-5 with TRBJ2-7; D possibly corresponds to TRBD1 (6 bases). The V gene's germline CDR1 is MNHEY and CDR2 SVGAGI. Trimming shortened V by 6 bases and J by 3 bases, and 12 bases separated the two germline ends. CDR3 length: 13 amino acids. The CDR3 sequence is CASSRDTNYEQYF. The CDR3, as DNA: TGTGCCAGCAGCCGGGACACAAACTACGAGCAGTACTTC.

The chain employs TRBV5-1 and TRBJ2-3, with 12 bases lining up with TRBD2. This CDR3 has 17 amino acids. Germline-derived CDR1 and CDR2 are SGHRS and YFSETQ. The J segment lost 3 bases and the V segment lost 1 base, leaving 6 bases of the junction unmatched. Here the CDR3 reads CASSLMLAGGATDTQYF. The CDR3 nucleotides are TGCGCCAGCAGCTTGATGCTAGCGGGGGGGGCAACAGATACGCAGTATTTT.

The rearrangement links TRBV27 to TRBJ1-2; D possibly corresponds to TRBD1 (5 bases). V was trimmed by 4 bases and J by 7 bases, leaving 13 bases between them. In germline, CDR1 is MNHEY, CDR2 SMNVEV (reference sequence). The CDR3 loop spans 13 amino acids. The CDR3: CASSSNGDFGYTF. CDR3 bases: TGTGCCAGCAGTTCAAATGGGGACTTTGGCTACACCTTC.

The genes are TRBV2 and TRBJ2-7; 7 nucleotides line up with TRBD1. The CDR3 has 12 residues. Germline V CDR1 and CDR2: SNHLY, FYNNEI. Trimming removed 4 bases from V and 5 bases from J; junction bases left unmatched: 2. The CDR3 DNA follows: TGTGCCAGCAGTGGGGACAGCGACGAGCAGTACTTC. It translates to CASSGDSDEQYF.

The chain employs TRBV28 and TRBJ1-2; 7 nucleotides align to TRBD1. Per the germline V gene, CDR1 is MDHEN and CDR2 is SYDVKM. This CDR3 spans 17 amino acids. The V segment lost 6 bases and the J segment 2 bases; nucleotides outside the gene matches: 15. CDR3 amino acids: CASRTHAGQSNNYGYTF. The DNA for the CDR3 is TGTGCCAGCAGGACACACGCGGGACAGAGCAACAACTATGGCTACACCTTC.